This TCR beta chain was obtained from a study of blood T cell repertoires in COVID-19 (dated by TCRdb to the early 2020s). Looking at the study overall: Collaborator samples came from the United States, Italy and Spain and covered acute and convalescent phases of COVID-19. The material from the prospective study consisted of cDNA or gDNA derived from T cells, B-cell-depleted T cells, or PBMCs. Where available, HLA class I and class II types were obtained from metadata supplied by the sample provider rather than from assay-based typing. The repertoires were released in a freely available public database meant as a resource for research on the immune response to SARS-CoV-2. A de-identified subject ID, COVID-19 status, age in years and sex were almost always included in the sample metadata. Deeply sampled blood TCRbeta repertoires from subjects exposed to, actively infected with, or recovered from COVID-19 were included in the dataset. The samples were drawn from two sources: the first 160 participants of the ongoing ImmuneRACE study, and over 950 subjects contributed by 6 global collaborators.

The research as a whole found: The amount of clinical and demographic metadata varied by source and participant and was provided uncurated.

The sample holds a few counts of this clone. Its antigen is currently not known. Base-call qualities are not available, and no considerably larger clone is one nucleotide away. The collaborating institutions used their own protocols to collect whole blood in K2EDTA tubes. For TCRbeta analysis, collaborator samples were shipped as frozen whole blood, as isolated PBMCs, or as DNA extracted from either sample type. TCRbeta CDR3 regions were amplified from genomic DNA by means of the immunoSEQ Assay, a bias-controlled multiplex PCR. Concerning the study's data processing: Within the assay, amplification of reference gene primers was used to estimate how many nucleated cells each sample contained. To quantify the absolute abundance of each unique TCRbeta CDR3 rearrangement, sequence reads were collapsed and filtered. For each sample, productive Simpson clonality was calculated as the square root of Simpson's diversity index over productive rearrangements. TCRdb mirrors the immuneACCESS table, restricted to in-frame sequences. Some clones are absent from its copies; in checked studies, under half trace to an unresolved V gene, and the reason for the others is unknown. V and J calls and clone size are given by that table; D and trimming were obtained from the DNA. The sample table lists 100,000 or so clones, more than 75% of them with a count of one. About 24% of the sample rests with the top ten.

CDR1 is given as SGHTA and CDR2 as FQGNSA, both from the germline V gene. The CDR3 holds 15 amino acids from the cysteine to the phenylalanine. Just the 45-base CDR3 DNA is kept, in frame starting at base 1. Trimming at the junction amounts to 5 bases on V and 0 bases on J, and the germline ends lie 11 bases apart. This sequence uses TRBV7-2 and TRBJ1-5, with no reliable assignment of the D segment. The clonotype comes from a human donor in a cohort sampled during active COVID-19. Sequences were obtained from peripheral blood. The CDR3 here reads CASSPNPGSNQPQHF. The nucleotides read TGTGCCAGCAGCCCTAACCCGGGTAGCAATCAGCCCCAGCATTTT.